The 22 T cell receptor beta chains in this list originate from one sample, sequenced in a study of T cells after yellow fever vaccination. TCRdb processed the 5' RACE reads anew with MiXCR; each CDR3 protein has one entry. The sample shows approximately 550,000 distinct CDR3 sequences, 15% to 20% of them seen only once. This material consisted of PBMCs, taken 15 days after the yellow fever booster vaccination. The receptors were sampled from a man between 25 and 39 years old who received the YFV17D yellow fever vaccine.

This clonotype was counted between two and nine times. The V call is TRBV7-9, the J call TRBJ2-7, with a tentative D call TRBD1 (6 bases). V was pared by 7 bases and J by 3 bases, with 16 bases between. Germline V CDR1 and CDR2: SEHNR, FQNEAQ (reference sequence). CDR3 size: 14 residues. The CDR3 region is CASTARTDRYEQYF. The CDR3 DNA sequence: TGTGCCAGCACTGCTAGGACAGACCGCTACGAGCAGTACTTC.

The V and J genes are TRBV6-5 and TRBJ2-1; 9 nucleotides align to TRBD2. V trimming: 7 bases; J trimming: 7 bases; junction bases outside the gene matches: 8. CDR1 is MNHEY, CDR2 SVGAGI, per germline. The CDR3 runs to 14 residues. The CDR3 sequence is CASIRAGGRNEQFF. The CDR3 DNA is TGTGCCAGCATTAGAGCGGGAGGACGGAATGAGCAGTTCTTC.

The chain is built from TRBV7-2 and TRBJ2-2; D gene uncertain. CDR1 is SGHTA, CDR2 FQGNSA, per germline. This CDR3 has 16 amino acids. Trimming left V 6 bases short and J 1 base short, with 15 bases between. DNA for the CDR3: TGTGCCAGCAGATTCAGTCCAGTACGGAACACCGGGGAGCTGTTTTTT. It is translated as CASRFSPVRNTGELFF.

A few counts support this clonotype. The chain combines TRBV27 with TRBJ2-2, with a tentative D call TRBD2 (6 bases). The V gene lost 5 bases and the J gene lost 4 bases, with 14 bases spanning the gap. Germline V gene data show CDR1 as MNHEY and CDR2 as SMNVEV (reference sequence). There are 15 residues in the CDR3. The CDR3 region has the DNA TGTGCCAGCAGTCCGCTAGCGAGTGGCACCGGGGAGCTGTTTTTT. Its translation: CASSPLASGTGELFF.

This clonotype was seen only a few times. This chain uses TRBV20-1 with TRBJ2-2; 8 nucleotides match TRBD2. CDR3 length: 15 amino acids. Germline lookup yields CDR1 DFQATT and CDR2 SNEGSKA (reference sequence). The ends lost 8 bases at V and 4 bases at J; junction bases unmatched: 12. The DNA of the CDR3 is TGCAGTTCGAGCGTAGCGGGAAGGGCCACCGGGGAGCTGTTTTTT. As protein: CSSSVAGRATGELFF.

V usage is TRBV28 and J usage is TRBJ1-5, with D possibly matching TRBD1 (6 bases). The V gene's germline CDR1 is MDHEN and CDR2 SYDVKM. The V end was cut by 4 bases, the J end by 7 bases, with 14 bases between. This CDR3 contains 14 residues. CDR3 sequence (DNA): TGTGCCAGCAGTTCCGGGGGGCATTTGCAGCCCCAGCATTTT. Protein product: CASSSGGHLQPQHF.

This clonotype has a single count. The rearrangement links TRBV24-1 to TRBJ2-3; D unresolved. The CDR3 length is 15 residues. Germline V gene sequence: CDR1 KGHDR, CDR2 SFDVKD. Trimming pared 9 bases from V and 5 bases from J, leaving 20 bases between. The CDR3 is CATPPRSLEKDTQYF. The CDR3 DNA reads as TGTGCCACCCCTCCAAGGAGCTTGGAGAAAGATACGCAGTATTTT.

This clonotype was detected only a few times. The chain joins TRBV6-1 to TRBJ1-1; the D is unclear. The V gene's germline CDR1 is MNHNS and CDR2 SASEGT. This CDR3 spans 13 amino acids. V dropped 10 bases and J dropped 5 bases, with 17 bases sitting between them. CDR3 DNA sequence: TGTGCCATTTCTCGGGCGGGCCTGACTGAAGCTTTCTTT. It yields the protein CAISRAGLTEAFF.

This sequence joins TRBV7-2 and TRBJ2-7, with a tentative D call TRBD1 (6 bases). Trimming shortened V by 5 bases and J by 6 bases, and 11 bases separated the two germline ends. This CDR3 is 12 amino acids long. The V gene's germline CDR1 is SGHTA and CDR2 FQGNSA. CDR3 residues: CASSTQGLEQYF. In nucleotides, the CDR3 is TGTGCCAGCAGCACACAGGGTCTCGAGCAGTACTTC.

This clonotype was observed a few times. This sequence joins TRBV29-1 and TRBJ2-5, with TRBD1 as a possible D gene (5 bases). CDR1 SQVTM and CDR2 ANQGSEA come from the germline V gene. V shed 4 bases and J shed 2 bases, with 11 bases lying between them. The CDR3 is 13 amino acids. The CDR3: CSVARDSQETQYF. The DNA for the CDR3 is TGCAGCGTTGCCAGGGATAGTCAAGAGACCCAGTACTTC.

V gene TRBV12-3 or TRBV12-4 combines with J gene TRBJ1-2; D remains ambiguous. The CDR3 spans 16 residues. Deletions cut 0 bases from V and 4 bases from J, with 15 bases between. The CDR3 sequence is CASSLAGQTYGYGYTF. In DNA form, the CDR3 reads TGTGCCAGCAGTTTAGCGGGCCAGACCTACGGCTATGGCTACACCTTC.

CDR3 nucleotides: TGCAGTGCTAGACAAGCGGGAGCTGGGCTCTACAATGAGCAGTTCTTC. Amino acids: CSARQAGAGLYNEQFF. The chain uses TRBV20-1 and TRBJ2-1, with TRBD2 identical over 8 bases. This CDR3 is 16 amino acids long. Germline V CDR1 and CDR2: DFQATT, SNEGSKA (reference sequence). V lost 2 bases to trimming and J lost 3 bases; unmatched junction nucleotides: 9.

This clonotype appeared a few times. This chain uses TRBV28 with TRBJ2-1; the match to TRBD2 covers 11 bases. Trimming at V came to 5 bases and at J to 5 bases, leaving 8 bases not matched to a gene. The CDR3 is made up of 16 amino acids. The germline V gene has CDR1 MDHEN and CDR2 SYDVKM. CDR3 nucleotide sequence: TGTGCCAGCAGTCGACGTCCGGGACTAGCGGACAATGAGCAGTTCTTC. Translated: CASSRRPGLADNEQFF.

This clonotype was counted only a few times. The CDR3 DNA reads TGTGCCAGCAGTTTTCCAGGGGGAGTCTACGAGCAGTACTTC. Translation gives CASSFPGGVYEQYF. V is TRBV6-5 and J is TRBJ2-7, with 7 positions matching TRBD1. Germline CDR1 reads MNHEY; CDR2 reads SVGAGI. The CDR3 sequence is 14 residues long. Trimming took 4 bases from V and 3 from J; bases not matched to a gene: 6.

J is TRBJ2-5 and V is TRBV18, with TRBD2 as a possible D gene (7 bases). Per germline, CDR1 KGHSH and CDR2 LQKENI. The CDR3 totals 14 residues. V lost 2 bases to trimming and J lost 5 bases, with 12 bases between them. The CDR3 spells CASSPAGAWETQYF. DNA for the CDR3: TGTGCCAGCTCACCAGCGGGGGCTTGGGAGACCCAGTACTTC.

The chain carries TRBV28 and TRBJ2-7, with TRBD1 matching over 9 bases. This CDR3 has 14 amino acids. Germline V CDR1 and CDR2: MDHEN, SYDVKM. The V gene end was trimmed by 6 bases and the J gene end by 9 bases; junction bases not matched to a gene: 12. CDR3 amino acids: CASRTGNRGRGQYF. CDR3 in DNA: TGTGCCAGCAGAACCGGCAACAGGGGGCGGGGGCAGTACTTC.

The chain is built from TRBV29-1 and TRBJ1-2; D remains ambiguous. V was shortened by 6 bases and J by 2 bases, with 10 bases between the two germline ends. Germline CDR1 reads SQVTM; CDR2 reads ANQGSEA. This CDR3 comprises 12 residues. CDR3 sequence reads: CSVGTANYGYTF. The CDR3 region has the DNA TGCAGCGTCGGTACAGCAAACTATGGCTACACCTTC.

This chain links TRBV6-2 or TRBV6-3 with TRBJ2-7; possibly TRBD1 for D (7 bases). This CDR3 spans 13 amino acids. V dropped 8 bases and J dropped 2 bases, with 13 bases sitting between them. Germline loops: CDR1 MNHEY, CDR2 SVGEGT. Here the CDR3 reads CASCGTDTYEQYF. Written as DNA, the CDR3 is TGTGCCAGCTGCGGGACAGACACCTACGAGCAGTACTTC.

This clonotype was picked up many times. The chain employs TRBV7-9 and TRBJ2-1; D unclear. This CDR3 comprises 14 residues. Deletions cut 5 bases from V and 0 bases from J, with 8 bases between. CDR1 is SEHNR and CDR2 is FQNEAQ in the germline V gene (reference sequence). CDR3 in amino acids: CASSGLGSYNEQFF. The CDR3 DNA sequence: TGTGCCAGCAGCGGTCTGGGCTCCTACAATGAGCAGTTCTTC.

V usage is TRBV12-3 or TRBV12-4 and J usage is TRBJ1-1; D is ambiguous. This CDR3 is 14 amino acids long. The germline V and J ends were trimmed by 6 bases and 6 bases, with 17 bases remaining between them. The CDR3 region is CASSSTLLYAEAFF. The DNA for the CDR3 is TGTGCCAGCAGCTCTACCCTTCTTTACGCTGAAGCTTTCTTT.

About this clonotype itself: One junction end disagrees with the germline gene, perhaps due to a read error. CDR3 amino acids: CASSSYDGGYGQYF. For the CDR3, the DNA is TGTGCCAGCAGCTCCTACGACGGTGGATACGGGCAGTACTTC. V is TRBV7-2 and J is TRBJ2-7; no definite D call. The CDR3 has 14 residues. Germline V CDR1 and CDR2: SGHTA, FQGNSA.

CDR3 residues: CAWGTGVDTEAFF. The CDR3 DNA sequence: TGTGCCTGGGGAACAGGGGTCGACACTGAAGCTTTCTTT. The chain links TRBV30 to TRBJ1-1; 7 nucleotides agree with TRBD1. The V segment lost 5 bases and the J segment 3 bases; nucleotides outside the gene matches: 6. CDR1 and CDR2 (germline): GTSNPN, SVGIG (reference sequence). This CDR3 spans 13 amino acids.